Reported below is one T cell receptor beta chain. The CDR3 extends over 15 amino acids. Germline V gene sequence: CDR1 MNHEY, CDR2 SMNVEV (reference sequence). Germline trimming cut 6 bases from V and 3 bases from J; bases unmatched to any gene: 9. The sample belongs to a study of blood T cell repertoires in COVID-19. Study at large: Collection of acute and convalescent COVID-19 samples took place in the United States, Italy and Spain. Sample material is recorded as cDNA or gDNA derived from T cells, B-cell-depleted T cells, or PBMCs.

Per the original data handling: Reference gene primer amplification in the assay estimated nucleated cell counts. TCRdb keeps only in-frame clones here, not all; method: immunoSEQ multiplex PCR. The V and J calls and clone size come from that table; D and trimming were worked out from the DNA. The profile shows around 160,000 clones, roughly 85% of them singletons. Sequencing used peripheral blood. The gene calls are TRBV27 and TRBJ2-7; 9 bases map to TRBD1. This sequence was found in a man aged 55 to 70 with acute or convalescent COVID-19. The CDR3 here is CASSVTGTGFYEQYF. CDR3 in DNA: TGTGCCAGCAGCGTAACCGGGACAGGGTTCTACGAGCAGTACTTC.